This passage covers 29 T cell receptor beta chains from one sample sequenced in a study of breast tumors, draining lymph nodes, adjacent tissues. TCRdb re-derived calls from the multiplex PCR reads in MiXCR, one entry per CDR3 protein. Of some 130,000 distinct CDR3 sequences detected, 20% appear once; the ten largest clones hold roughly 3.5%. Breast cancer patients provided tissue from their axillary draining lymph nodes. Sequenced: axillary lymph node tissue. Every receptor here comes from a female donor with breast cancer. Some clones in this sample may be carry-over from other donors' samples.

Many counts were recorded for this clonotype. Here the CDR3 DNA reads TGCAGTGCTAGAGATCCGACACAGGGTTCATCCGGGGAGCTGTTTTTT. As protein: CSARDPTQGSSGELFF. The chain couples TRBV20-1 to TRBJ2-2; D possibly corresponds to TRBD1 (6 bases). Germline assignment: CDR1 DFQATT and CDR2 SNEGSKA (reference sequence). V was trimmed by 0 bases and J by 6 bases, leaving 17 bases between them. The CDR3 length is 16 residues.

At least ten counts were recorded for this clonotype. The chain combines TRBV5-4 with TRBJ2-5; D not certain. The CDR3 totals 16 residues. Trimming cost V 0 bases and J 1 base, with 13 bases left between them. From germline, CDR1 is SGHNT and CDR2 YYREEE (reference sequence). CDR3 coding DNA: TGTGCCAGCAGCTTGGATCTCCTGGGCAGCCAAGAGACCCAGTACTTC. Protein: CASSLDLLGSQETQYF.

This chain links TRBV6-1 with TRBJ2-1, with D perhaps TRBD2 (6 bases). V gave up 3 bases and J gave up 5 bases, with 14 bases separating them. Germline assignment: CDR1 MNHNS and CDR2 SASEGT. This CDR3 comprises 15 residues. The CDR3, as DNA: TGTGCCAGCAGTGAGGCCGGAGGGGACCACAATGAGCAGTTCTTC. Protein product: CASSEAGGDHNEQFF.

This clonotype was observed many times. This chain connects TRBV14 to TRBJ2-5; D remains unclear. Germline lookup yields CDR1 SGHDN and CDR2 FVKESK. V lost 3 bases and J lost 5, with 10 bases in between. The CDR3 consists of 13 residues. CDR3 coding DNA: TGTGCCAGCAGCCATTATCAGAAGGAGACCCAGTACTTC. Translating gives CASSHYQKETQYF.

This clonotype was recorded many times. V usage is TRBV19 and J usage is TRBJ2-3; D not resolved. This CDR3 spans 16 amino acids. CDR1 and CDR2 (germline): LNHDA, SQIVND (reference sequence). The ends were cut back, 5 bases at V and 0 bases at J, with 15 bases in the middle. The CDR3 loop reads CASSLHQRRSTDTQYF. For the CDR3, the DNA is TGTGCCAGTAGTCTCCACCAGAGACGGAGCACAGATACGCAGTATTTT.

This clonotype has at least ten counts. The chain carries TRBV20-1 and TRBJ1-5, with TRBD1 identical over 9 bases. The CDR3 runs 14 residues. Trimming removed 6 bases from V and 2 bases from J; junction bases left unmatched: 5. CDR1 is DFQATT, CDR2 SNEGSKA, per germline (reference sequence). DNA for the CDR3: TGCAGTGCCCGCCGGACAGGGGGCAATCAGCCCCAGCATTTT. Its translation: CSARRTGGNQPQHF.

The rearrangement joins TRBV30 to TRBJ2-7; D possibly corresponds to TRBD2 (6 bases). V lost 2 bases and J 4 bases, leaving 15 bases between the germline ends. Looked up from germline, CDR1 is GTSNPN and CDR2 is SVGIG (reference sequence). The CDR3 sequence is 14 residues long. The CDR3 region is CAWSIREILYEQYF. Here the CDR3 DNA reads TGTGCCTGGAGTATCCGGGAGATTCTATACGAGCAGTACTTC. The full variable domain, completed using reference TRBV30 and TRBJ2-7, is SQTIHQWPATLVQPVGSPLSLECTVEGTSNPNLYWYRQAAGRGLQLLFYSVGIGQISSEVPQNLSASRPQDRQFILSSKKLLLSDSGFYLCAWSIREILYEQYFGPGTRLTVT.

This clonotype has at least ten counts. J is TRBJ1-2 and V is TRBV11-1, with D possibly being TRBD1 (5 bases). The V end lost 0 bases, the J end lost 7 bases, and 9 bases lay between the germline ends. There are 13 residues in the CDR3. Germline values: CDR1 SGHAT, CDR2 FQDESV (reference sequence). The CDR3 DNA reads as TGTGCCAGCAGCTTAGCTGGGGGTGTTGGCTACACCTTC. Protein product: CASSLAGGVGYTF.

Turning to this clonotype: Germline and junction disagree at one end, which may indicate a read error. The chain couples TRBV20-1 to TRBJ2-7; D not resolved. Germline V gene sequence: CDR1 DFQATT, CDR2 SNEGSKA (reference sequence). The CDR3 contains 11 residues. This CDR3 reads CSAYENYEQCF. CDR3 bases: TGCAGTGCCTATGAAAACTACGAGCAGTGCTTC.

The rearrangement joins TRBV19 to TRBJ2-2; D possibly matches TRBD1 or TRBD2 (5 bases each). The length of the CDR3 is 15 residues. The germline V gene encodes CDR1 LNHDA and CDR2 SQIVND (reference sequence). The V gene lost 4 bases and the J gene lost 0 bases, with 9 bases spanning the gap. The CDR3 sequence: CASSRDGANTGELFF. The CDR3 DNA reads TGTGCCAGTAGTAGGGACGGCGCGAACACCGGGGAGCTGTTTTTT.

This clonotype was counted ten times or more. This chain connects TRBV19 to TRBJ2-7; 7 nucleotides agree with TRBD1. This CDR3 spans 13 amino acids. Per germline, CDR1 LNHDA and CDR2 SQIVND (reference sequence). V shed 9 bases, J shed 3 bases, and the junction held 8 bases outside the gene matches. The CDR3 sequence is CASRDSKVYEQYF. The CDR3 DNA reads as TGTGCCAGCCGGGACAGCAAGGTCTACGAGCAGTACTTC.

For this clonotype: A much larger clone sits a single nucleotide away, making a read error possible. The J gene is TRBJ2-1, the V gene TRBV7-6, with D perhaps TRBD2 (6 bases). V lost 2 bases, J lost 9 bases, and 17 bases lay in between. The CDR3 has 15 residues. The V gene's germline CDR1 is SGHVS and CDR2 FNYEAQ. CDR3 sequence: CASSLRLGRHGEQFF. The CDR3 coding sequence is TGTGCCAGCAGCTTAAGACTAGGACGTCACGGTGAGCAGTTCTTC.

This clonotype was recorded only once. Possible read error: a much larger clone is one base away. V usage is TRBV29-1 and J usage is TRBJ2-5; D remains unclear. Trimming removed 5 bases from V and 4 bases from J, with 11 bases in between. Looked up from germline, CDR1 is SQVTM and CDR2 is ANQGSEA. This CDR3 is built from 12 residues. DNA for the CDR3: TGCAGCGTTAAAAGGGCTAGAGAGACCCAGTACTTC. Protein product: CSVKRARETQYF. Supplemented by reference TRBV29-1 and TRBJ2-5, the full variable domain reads SAVISQKPSRDICQRGTSLTIQCQVDSQVTMMFWYRQQPGQSLTLIATANQGSEATYESGFVIDKFPISRPNLTFSTLTVSNMSPEDSSIYLCSVKRARETQYFGPGTRLLVL.

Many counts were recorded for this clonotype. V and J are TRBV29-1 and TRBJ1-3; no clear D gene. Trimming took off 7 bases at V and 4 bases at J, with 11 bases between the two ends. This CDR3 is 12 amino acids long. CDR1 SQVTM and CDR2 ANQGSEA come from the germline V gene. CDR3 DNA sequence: TGCAGCGCTAGGGTGAGAGGAAACACCATATATTTT. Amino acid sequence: CSARVRGNTIYF. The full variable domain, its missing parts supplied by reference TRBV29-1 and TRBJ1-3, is SAVISQKPSRDICQRGTSLTIQCQVDSQVTMMFWYRQQPGQSLTLIATANQGSEATYESGFVIDKFPISRPNLTFSTLTVSNMSPEDSSIYLCSARVRGNTIYFGEGSWLTVV.

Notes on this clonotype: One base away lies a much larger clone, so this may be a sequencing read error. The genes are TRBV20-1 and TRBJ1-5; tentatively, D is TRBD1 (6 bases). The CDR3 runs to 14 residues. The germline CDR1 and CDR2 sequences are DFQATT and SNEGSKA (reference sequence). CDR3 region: CSAHFNREGQPRHF. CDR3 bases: TGCAGTGCCCACTTCAACAGGGAAGGCCAGCCCCGGCATTTT.

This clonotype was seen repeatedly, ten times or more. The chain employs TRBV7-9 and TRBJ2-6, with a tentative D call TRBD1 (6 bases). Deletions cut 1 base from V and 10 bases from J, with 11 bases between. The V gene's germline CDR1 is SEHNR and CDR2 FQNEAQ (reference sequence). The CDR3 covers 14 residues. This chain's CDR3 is CASSLDLGGNVLTF. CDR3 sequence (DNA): TGTGCCAGCAGCTTAGATTTAGGGGGAAACGTCCTGACTTTC.

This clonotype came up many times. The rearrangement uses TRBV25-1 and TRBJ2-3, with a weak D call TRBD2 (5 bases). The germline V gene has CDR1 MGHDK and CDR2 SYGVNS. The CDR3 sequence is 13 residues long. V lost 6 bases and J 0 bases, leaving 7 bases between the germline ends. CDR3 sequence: CASSGLSTDTQYF. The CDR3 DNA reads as TGTGCCAGCAGCGGACTGAGCACAGATACGCAGTATTTT.

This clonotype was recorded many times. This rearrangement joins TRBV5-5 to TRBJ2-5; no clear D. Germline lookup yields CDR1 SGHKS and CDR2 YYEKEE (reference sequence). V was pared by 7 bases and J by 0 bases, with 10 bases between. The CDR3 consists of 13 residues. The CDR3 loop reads CASGRAHQETQYF. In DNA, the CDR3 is TGTGCCAGCGGTAGGGCCCACCAAGAGACCCAGTACTTC.

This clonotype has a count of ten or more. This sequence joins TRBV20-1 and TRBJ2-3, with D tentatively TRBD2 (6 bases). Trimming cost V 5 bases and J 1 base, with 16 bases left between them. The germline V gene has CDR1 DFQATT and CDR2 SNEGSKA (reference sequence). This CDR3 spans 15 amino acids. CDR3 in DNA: TGCAGTGCTCAGAGCCGTGCTAGCGGCACAGATACGCAGTATTTT. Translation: CSAQSRASGTDTQYF.

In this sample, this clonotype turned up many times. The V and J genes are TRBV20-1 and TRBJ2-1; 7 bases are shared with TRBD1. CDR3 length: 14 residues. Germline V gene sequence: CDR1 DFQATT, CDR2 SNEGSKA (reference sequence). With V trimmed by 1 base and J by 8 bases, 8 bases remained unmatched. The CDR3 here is CSARGGQFFDEQFF. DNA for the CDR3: TGCAGTGCTAGAGGGGGACAGTTTTTTGATGAGCAGTTCTTC.

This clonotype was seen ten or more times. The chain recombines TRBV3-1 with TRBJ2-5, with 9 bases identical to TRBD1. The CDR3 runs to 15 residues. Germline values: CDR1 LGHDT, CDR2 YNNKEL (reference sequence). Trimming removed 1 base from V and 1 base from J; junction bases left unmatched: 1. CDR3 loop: CASSQGTGVQETQYF. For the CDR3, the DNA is TGTGCCAGCAGCCAAGGGACAGGGGTCCAAGAGACCCAGTACTTC.

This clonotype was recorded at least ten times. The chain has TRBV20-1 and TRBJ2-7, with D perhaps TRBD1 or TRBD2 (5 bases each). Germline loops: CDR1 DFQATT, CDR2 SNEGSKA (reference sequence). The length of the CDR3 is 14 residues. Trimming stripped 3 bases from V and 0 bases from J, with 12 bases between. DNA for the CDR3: TGCAGTGCTAGGGGGGACGGAGTCTCCTACGAGCAGTACTTC. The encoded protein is CSARGDGVSYEQYF.

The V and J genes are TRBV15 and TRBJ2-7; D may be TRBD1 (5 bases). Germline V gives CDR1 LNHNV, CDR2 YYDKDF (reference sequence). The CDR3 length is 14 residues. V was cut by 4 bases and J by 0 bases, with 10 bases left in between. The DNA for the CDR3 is TGTGCCACCAGCAACGGAAGGGGCTCCTACGAGCAGTACTTC. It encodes CATSNGRGSYEQYF.

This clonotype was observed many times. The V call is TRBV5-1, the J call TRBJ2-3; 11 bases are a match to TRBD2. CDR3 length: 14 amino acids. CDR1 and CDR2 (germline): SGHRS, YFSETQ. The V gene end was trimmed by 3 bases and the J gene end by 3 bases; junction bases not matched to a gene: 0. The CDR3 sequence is CASSWTSGTDTQYF. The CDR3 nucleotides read TGCGCCAGCAGCTGGACTAGCGGGACAGATACGCAGTATTTT.

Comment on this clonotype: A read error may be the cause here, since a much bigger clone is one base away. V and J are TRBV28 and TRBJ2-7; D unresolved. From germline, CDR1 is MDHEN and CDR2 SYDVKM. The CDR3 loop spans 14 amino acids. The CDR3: CASSFPGTSYEQCF. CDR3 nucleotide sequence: TGTGCCAGCAGTTTCCCCGGCACCTCCTACGAGCAGTGCTTC.

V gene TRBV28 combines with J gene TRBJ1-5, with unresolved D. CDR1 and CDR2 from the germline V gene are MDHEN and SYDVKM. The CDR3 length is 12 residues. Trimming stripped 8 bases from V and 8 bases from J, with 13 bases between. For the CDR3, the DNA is TGTGCCAGCGGAAAAAGGTTTGAGCCCCAGCATTTT. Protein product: CASGKRFEPQHF.

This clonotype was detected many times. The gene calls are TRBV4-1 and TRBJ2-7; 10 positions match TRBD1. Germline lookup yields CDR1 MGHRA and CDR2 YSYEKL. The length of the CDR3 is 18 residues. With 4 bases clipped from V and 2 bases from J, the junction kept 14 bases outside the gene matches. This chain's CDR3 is CASSRGEGPGTGAYEQYF. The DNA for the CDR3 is TGCGCCAGCAGCCGGGGGGAAGGCCCCGGGACAGGGGCCTACGAGCAGTACTTC.

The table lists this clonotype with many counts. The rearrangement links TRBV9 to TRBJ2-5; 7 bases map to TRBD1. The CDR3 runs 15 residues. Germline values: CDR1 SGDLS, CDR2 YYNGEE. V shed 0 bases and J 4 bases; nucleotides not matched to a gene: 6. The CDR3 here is CASSVAPTGLETQYF. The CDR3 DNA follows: TGTGCCAGCAGCGTAGCCCCGACAGGGTTAGAGACCCAGTACTTC. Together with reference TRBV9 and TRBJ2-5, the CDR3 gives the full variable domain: DSGVTQTPKHLITATGQRVTLRCSPRSGDLSVYWYQQSLDQGLQFLIQYYNGEERAKGNILERFSAQQFPDLHSELNLSSLELGDSALYFCASSVAPTGLETQYFGPGTRLLVL.

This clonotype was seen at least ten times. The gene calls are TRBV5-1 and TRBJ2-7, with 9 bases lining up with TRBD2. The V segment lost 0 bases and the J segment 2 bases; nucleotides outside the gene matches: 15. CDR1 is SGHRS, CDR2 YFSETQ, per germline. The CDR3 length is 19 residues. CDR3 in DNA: TGCGCCAGCAGCTTGGTGGTAGCGGGAGCCCGCAACGTTCCCTACGAGCAGTACTTC. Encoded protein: CASSLVVAGARNVPYEQYF.